The entry below describes one T cell receptor (beta chain). Clones were read by immunoSEQ multiplex PCR, and TCRdb kept only the in-frame ones, dropping some. The repertoire includes 190,000 or so clones, 80% to 90% of them detected once, and around 9% sits in the top ten. In germline, CDR1 is LNHDA, CDR2 SQIVND (reference sequence). Trimming took 2 bases from V and 2 from J; bases not matched to a gene: 8. This CDR3 contains 17 residues. This entry is derived from a study of blood T cell repertoires in COVID-19. This TCR was recovered from a man aged 40-50 years who had recovered from COVID-19. The sample comprised PBMCs or T cells enriched from blood (not recorded which). The V call is TRBV19, the J call TRBJ1-3; TRBD1 aligns across 8 bases. Written as DNA, the CDR3 is TGTGCCAGTAGTATATCCGCTGGACAGGGCGCTGGAAACACCATATATTTT. Translated: CASSISAGQGAGNTIYF. Using reference TRBV19 and TRBJ1-3 for the parts outside the CDR3, the full variable domain is DGGITQSPKYLFRKEGQNVTLSCEQNLNHDAMYWYRQDPGQGLRLIYYSQIVNDFQKGDIAEGYSVSREKKESFPLTVTSAQKNPTAFYLCASSISAGQGAGNTIYFGEGSWLTVV.